The present entry profiles one TCR beta chain with its context. This may come from a read error, since a much larger clone is one base off. This CDR3 fails to terminate in the conserved phenylalanine or tryptophan, so it likely reflects a read error. The sample belongs to a study of T cell repertoires in cytomegalovirus infection. Turning to the study itself: TCR beta signatures that were public indicated CMV infection and matching HLA type.

TCRdb re-called the reads through MiXCR, storing one row per CDR3 protein. The sample shows 200,000 to 300,000 distinct CDR3 sequences, 12% of them seen only once. The CDR3 extends over 12 amino acids. CDR1 is MDHEN and CDR2 is SYDVKM in the germline V gene. The V end was cut by 10 bases, the J end by 7 bases, with 13 bases between. The genes are TRBV28 and TRBJ2-2; D unresolved. The sequence came from a human donor in good health (CMV status not recorded). Some clones in this sample may be carry-over from other donors' samples. Material: PBMCs. This CDR3 reads CATLVAFGELFL. CDR3 bases: TGTGCCACTCTAGTGGCGTTCGGGGAGCTGTTTTTG.